The T cell receptor beta chain under discussion was sequenced for a study of human T cells and chemical hapten exposure (dated by TCRdb to the early 2020s). Concerning the study at large: Libraries were pooled for sequencing, and per-sample TCR yields varied mainly because of small differences in library volumes within the pool. In alopecia patients, the study followed how the peripheral blood TCR repertoire changed in vivo over primary and secondary sensitization to diphenylcyclopropenone (DPC), a hapten. For every blood RNA sample, sequencing covered both the TCR alpha and TCR beta chains.

The CDR3, cysteine through phenylalanine, is 16 amino acids long. Of the read, only the CDR3 DNA is kept; its 48 bases are in frame from base 1. Based on the germline V gene, the CDR1 and CDR2 sequences are SGDLS and YYNGEE. To note about this clonotype: What antigen it recognizes has not been identified. At one end the junction does not follow the germline gene, possibly because of a read error.

Results and caveats for the whole study, not just this receptor: Repeated subsampling changed both the strength of the expansion versus patch-test correlation and the threshold at which that correlation became significant. DPC sensitization did not change how many TCRs were above 1 in 1000 frequency, and no evidence was found of alterations in global repertoire structure.

This specimen's time point label, interpreted: healthy volunteer bleed at 6 weeks. Unfractionated whole blood was collected in Tempus Blood RNA tubes, and total RNA was extracted from that blood. A few healthy volunteers were used as TCR sequencing controls and were bled at day 0, 2 weeks and 6 weeks. Library generation was performed with RACE. These reads were obtained on a NextSeq 500. During library preparation, unique molecular identifiers were attached to individual cDNA molecules so that TCRs could be counted quantitatively and reproducibly. Under the source paper's analysis protocol: Samples had a median of 95,638 TCRs, with a range from roughly 20,000 to 690,600. The Decombinator software suite was used to annotate V, J and CDR3 in the TCR reads. To make PS versus PT1 abundance plots, every sample was subsampled to the same number of TCRs (28,000). Expanded TCRs were defined as absent before sensitization and observed at least eight times at the 2-week time point. TCRdb handled the public reads itself, with Q25 trimming in fastp and clone calling in MiXCR, and kept productive beta chains. Every distinct CDR3 protein forms one entry, paired with its most common genes and DNA. The V and J calls were not made by the authors but by TCRdb's processing. The sample includes tens of thousands of distinct CDR3 sequences, with 5.5% observed a single time. The ten largest clones capture 9.5% to 15% of the sample.

Sequencing was carried out using whole blood. The chain is assembled from TRBV9 and TRBJ2-3; TRBD2 aligns with 9 central bases. This TCR was sampled from a human donor in good health. Some clones in this sample may be carry-over from other donors' samples. Here the CDR3 is given as CASSLPSGLATDTRYF. The sequence in DNA is TGTGCCAGCAGCCTCCCTAGCGGACTAGCGACAGATACGCGGTATTTT.